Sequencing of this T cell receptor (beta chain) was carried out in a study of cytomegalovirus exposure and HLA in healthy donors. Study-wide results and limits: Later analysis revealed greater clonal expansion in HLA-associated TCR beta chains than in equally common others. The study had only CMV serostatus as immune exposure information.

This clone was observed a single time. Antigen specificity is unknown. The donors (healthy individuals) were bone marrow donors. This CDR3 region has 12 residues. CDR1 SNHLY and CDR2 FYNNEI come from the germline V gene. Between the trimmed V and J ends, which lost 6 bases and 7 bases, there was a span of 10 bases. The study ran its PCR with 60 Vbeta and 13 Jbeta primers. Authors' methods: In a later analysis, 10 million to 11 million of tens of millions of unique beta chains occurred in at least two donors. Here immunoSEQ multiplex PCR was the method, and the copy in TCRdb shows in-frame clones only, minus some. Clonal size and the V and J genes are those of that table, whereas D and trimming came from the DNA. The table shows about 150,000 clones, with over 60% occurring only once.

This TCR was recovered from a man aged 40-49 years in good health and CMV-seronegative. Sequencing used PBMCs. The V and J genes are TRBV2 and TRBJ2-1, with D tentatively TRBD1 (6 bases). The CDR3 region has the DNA TGTGCCAGCAGCAAGAGGGGGAATGAGCAGTTCTTC. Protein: CASSKRGNEQFF.